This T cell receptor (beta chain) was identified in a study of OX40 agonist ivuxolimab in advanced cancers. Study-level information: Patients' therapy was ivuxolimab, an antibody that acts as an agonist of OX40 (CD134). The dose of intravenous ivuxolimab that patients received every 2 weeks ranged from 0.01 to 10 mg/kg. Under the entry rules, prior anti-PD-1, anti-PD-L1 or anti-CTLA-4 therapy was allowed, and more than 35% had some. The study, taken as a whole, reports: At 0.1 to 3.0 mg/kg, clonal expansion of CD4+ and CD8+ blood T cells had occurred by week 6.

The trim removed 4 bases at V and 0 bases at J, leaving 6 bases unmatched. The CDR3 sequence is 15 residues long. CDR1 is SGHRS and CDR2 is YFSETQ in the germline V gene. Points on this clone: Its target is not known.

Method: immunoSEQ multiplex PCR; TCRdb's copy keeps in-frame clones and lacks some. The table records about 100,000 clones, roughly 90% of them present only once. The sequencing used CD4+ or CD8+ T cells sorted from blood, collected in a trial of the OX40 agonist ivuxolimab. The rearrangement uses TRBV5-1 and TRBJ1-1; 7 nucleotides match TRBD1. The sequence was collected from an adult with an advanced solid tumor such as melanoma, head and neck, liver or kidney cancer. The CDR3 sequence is CASSPRQGVNTEAFF. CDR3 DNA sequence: TGCGCCAGCAGCCCGAGACAGGGAGTGAACACTGAAGCTTTCTTT.